The 4 T cell receptor beta chains in this list originate from one sample, sequenced in a study of blood T cell repertoires in COVID-19. Sequencing was performed with immunoSEQ multiplex PCR; in TCRdb, only in-frame clones are kept and a portion is missing. The data hold over 250,000 clones, with roughly 90% observed a single time. Sequences were obtained from PBMCs or T cells enriched from blood (not recorded which). These receptors all stem from a man aged 35 to 55 who had recovered from COVID-19.

The rearrangement uses TRBV9 and TRBJ1-1; D remains ambiguous. V was pared by 1 base and J by 3 bases, with 16 bases between. CDR3 size: 16 residues. In germline, CDR1 is SGDLS, CDR2 YYNGEE. Here the CDR3 reads CASSVTHGPAYTEAFF. CDR3 DNA sequence: TGTGCCAGCAGCGTAACGCACGGCCCAGCGTACACTGAAGCTTTCTTT.

The chain couples TRBV3-1 (or the pseudogene TRBV3-2) to TRBJ2-3; 7 bases are a match to TRBD1. The CDR3 length is 18 residues. Germline V lookup: CDR1 LGHDT, CDR2 YNNKEL (reference sequence). The V segment lost 3 bases and the J segment 0 bases; nucleotides outside the gene matches: 12. The CDR3 here is CASSHLGQPSASTDTQYF. CDR3 bases: TGTGCCAGCAGCCATTTGGGACAGCCGTCCGCTAGCACAGATACGCAGTATTTT.

V and J are TRBV7-2 and TRBJ2-2; TRBD2 is a possible D gene (6 bases). V was trimmed by 1 base and J by 5 bases, leaving 11 bases between them. Germline-derived CDR1 and CDR2 are SGHTA and FQGNSA. This CDR3 has 15 residues. The CDR3 is CASSLDSGRTGELFF. The CDR3 DNA reads TGTGCCAGCAGCTTAGATTCTGGGAGGACCGGGGAGCTGTTTTTT. The full variable domain, with the rest looked up from reference TRBV7-2 and TRBJ2-2, is GAGVSQSPSNKVTEKGKDVELRCDPISGHTALYWYRQSLGQGLEFLIYFQGNSAPDKSGLPSDRFSAERTGGSVSTLTIQRTQQEDSAVYLCASSLDSGRTGELFFGEGSRLTVL.

This chain links TRBV21-1 with TRBJ1-5. TRBV21-1 is a pseudogene locus. The CDR3 has 17 residues. The DNA for the CDR3 is TGTGCCAGCAGGCCCTATAAGGAGCAGGCGGGGGGTCAGCCCCAGCATTTT. It codes for CASRPYKEQAGGQPQHF.